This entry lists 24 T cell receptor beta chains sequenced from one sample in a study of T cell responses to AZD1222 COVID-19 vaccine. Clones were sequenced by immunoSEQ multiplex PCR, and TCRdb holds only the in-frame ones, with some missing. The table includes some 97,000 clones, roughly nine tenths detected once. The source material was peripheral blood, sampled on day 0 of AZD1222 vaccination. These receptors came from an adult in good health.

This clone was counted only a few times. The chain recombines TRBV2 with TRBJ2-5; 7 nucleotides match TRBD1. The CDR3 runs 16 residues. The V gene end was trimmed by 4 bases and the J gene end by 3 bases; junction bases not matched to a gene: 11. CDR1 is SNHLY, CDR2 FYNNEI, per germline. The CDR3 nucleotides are TGTGCCAGCAGTGTCTCACCGGGACAGAGAAAAGAGACCCAGTACTTC. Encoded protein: CASSVSPGQRKETQYF.

CDR3 DNA: TGTGCCTGGAGTGTATCGGGCCAGGGACGAGGGACCCAGTACTTC. This gives the protein CAWSVSGQGRGTQYF. This sequence joins TRBV30 and TRBJ2-5, with D perhaps being TRBD1 or TRBD2 (5 bases each). CDR1 and CDR2 (germline): GTSNPN, SVGIG (reference sequence). The CDR3 has 15 residues. V lost 0 bases and J lost 7, with 18 bases in between.

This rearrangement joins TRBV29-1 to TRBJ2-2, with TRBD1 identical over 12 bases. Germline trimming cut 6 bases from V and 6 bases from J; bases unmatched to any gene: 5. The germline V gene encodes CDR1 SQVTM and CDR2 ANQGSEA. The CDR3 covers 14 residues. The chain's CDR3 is CSVGGQGAPGELFF. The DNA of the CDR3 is TGCAGCGTCGGGGGACAGGGGGCACCCGGGGAGCTGTTTTTT.

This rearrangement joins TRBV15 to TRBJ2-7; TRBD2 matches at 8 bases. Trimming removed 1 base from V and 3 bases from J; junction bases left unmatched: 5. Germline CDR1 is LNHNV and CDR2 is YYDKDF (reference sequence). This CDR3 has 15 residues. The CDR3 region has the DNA TGTGCCACCAGCAGAGTCAAGCGGGAGCACTACGAGCAGTACTTC. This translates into CATSRVKREHYEQYF.

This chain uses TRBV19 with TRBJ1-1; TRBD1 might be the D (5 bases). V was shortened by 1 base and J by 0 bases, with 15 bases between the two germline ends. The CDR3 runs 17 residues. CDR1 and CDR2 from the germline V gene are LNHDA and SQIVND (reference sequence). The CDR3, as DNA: TGTGCCAGTAGTATAGTCCTCGGGGGATACATGAACACTGAAGCTTTCTTT. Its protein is CASSIVLGGYMNTEAFF.

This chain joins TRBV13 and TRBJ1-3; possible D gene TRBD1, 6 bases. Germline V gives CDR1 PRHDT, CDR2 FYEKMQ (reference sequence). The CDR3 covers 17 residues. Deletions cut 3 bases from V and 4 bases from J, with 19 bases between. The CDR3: CASSFAQQGAVGNTIYF. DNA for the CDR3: TGTGCCAGCAGCTTCGCCCAACAGGGTGCTGTAGGAAACACCATATATTTT.

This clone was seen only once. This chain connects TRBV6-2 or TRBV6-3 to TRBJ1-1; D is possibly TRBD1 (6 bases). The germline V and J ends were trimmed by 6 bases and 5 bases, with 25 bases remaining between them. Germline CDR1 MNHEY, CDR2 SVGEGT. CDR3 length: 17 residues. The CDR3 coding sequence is TGTGCCAGCAGCCGCACCTTCCGTCTGGGGGCGATTACTGAAGCTTTCTTT. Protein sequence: CASSRTFRLGAITEAFF.

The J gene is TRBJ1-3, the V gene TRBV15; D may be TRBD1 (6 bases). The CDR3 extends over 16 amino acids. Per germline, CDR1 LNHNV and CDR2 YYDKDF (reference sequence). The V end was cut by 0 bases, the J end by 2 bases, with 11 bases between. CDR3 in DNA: TGTGCCACCAGCAGAGATAAGGGGGTTGCTGGAAACACCATATATTTT. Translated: CATSRDKGVAGNTIYF.

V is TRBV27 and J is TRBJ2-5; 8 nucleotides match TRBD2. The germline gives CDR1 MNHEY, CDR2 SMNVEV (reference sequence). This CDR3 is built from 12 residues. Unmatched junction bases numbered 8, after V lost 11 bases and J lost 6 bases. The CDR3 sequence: CARREGRKTQYF. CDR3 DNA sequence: TGTGCCCGCCGGGAGGGGAGAAAGACCCAGTACTTC.

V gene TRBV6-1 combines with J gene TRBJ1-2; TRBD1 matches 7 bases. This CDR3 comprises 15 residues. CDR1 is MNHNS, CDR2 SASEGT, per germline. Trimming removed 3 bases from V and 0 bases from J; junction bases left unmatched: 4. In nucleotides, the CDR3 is TGTGCCAGCAGTGATCCAGGGGGTTCTAACTATGGCTACACCTTC. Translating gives CASSDPGGSNYGYTF.

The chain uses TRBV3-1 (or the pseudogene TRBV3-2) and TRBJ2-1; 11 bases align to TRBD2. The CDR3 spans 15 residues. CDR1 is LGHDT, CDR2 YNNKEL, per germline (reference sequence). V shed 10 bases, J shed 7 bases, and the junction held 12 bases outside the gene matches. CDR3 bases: TGTGCCACCTCGACTAGCGGGGCCCGGGGGAATGAGCAGTTCTTC. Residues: CATSTSGARGNEQFF.

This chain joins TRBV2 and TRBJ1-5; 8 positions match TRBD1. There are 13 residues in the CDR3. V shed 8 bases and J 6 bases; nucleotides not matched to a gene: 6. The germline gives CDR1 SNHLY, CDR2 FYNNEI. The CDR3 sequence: CASARQGIQPQHF. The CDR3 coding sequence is TGTGCCAGCGCCAGACAGGGGATTCAGCCCCAGCATTTT.

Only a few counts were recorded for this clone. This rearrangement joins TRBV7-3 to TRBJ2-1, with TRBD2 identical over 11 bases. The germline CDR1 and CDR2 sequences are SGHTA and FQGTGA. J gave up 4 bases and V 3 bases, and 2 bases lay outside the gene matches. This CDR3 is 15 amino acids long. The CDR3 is CASSFGLAGYNEQFF. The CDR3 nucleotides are TGTGCCAGCAGCTTCGGACTAGCGGGTTACAATGAGCAGTTCTTC.

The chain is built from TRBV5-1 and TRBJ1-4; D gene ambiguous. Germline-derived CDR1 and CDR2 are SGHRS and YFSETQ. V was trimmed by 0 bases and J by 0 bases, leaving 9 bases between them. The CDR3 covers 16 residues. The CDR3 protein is CASSLAASSTNEKLFF. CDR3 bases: TGCGCCAGCAGCTTGGCAGCCAGTTCAACTAATGAAAAACTGTTTTTT.

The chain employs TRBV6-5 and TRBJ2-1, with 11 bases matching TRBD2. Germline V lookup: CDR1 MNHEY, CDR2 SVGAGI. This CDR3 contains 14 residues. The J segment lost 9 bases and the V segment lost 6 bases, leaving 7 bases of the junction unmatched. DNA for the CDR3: TGTGCCAGCAGCCTAACCGGACTAGCGGGTGAGCAGTTCTTC. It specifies CASSLTGLAGEQFF.

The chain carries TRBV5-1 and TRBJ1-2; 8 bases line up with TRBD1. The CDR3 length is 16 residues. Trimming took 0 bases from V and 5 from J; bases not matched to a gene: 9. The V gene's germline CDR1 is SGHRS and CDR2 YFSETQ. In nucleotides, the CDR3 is TGCGCCAGCAGCTTGGGGCTGACAGGGGAAGGGTATGGCTACACCTTC. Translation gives CASSLGLTGEGYGYTF. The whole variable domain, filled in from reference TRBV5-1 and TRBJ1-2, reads KAGVTQTPRYLIKTRGQQVTLSCSPISGHRSVSWYQQTPGQGLQFLFEYFSETQRNKGNFPGRFSGRQFSNSRSEMNVSTLELGDSALYLCASSLGLTGEGYGYTFGSGTRLTVV.

The CDR3, as DNA: TGTGCCAGCAGCTTGGCGCAGGGTAGCAATCAGCCCCAGCATTTT. Protein: CASSLAQGSNQPQHF. V usage is TRBV5-6 and J usage is TRBJ1-5; a possible D gene is TRBD1 (5 bases). Germline V gives CDR1 SGHDT, CDR2 YYEEEE. Trimming pared 0 bases from V and 0 bases from J, leaving 7 bases between. CDR3 length: 15 amino acids.

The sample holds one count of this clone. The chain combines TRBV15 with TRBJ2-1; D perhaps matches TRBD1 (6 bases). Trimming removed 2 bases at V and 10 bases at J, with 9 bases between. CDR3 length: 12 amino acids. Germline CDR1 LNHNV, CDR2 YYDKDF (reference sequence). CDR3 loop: CATSRFDREQFF. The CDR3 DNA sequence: TGTGCCACCAGCAGATTTGACAGGGAGCAGTTCTTC.

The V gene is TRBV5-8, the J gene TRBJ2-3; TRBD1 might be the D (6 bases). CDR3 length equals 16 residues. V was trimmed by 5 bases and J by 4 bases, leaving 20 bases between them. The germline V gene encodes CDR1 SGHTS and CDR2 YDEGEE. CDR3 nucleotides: TGTGCCAGCAGAAAGGGGGTCGCCACTTCGGCAGATACGCAGTATTTT. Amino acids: CASRKGVATSADTQYF.

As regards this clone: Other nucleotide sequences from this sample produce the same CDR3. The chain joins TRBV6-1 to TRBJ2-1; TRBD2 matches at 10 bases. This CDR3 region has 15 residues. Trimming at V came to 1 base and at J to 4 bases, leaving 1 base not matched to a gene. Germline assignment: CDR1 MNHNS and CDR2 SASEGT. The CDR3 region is CASSEEAGGYNEQFF. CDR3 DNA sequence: TGTGCCAGCAGTGAAGAAGCGGGAGGGTACAATGAGCAGTTCTTC.

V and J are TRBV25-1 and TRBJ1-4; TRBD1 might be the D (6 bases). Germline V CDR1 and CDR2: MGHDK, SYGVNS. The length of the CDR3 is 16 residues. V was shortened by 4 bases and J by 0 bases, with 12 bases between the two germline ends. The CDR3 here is CASSVGQLTTNEKLFF. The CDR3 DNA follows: TGTGCCAGCAGTGTCGGACAGCTAACAACTAATGAAAAACTGTTTTTT.

The CDR3 here is CASNPGGGNTEAFF. The CDR3 DNA follows: TGTGCCAGCAACCCAGGGGGGGGTAACACTGAAGCTTTCTTT. This chain uses TRBV9 with TRBJ1-1, with 7 bases aligning to TRBD1. Losses at the gene ends were 6 bases for V and 2 bases for J; bases not matched to a gene: 7. The CDR3 contains 14 residues. Germline CDR1 is SGDLS and CDR2 is YYNGEE.

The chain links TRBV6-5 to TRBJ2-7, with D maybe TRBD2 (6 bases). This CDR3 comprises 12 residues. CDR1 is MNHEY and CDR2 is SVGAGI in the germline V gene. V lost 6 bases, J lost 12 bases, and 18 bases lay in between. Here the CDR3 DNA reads TGTGCCAGCAGCCTCTCTTCGGGGGAACTGTACTTC. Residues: CASSLSSGELYF.

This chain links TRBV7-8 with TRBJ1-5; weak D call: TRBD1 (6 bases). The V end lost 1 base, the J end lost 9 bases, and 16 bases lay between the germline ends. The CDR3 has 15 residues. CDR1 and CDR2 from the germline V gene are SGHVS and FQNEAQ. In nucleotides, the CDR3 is TGTGCCAGCAGCTTAGAAGGGTCGGGGGGGCGGCCCCAGCATTTT. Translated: CASSLEGSGGRPQHF.